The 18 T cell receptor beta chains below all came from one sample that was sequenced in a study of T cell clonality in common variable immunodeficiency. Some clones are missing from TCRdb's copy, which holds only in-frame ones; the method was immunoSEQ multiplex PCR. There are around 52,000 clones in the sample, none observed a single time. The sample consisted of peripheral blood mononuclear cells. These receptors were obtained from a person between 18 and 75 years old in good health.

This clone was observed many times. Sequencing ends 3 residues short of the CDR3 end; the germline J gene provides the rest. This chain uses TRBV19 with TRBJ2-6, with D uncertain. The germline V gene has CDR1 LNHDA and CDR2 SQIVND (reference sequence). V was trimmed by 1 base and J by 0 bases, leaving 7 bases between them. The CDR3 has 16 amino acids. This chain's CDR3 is CASSIVSTSGANVLTF. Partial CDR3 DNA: TGTGCCAGTAGTATAGTGTCTACCTCTGGGGCCAACGTC.

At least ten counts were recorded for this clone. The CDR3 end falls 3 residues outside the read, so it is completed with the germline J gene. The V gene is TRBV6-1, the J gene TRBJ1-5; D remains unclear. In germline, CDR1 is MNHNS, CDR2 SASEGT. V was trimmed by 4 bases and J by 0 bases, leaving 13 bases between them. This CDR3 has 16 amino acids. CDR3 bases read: TGTGCCAGCAGTGTAAGAGCTTTCGATAGCAATCAGCCC. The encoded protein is CASSVRAFDSNQP. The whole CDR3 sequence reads CASSVRAFDSNQPQHF.

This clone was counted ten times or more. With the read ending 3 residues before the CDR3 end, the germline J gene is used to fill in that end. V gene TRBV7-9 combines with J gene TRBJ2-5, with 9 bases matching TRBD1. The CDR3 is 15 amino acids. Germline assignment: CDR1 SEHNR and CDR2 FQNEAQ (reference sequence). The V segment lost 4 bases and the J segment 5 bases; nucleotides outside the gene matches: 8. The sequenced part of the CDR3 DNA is TGTGCCAGCAGCTCCACCACAGGGGGCTTGGAGACC. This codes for CASSSTTGGLET. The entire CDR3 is CASSSTTGGLETQYF.

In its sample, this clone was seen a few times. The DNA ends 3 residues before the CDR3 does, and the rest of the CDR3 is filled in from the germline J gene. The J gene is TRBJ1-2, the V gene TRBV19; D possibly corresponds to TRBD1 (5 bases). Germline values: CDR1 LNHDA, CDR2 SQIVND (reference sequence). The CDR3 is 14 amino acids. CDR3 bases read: TGTGCCAGTACCACAGGATTTAGCACAGATACC. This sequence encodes CASTTGFSTDT. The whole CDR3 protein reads CASTTGFSTDTYTF.

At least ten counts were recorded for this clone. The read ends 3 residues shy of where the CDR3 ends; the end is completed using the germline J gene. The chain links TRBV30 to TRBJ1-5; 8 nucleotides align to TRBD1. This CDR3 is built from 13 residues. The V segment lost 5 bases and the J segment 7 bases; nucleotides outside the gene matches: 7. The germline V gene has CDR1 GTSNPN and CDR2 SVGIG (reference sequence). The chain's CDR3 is CAWSGGSGQPQHF. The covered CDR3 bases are TGTGCCTGGTCAGGGGGCTCAGGGCAGCCC.

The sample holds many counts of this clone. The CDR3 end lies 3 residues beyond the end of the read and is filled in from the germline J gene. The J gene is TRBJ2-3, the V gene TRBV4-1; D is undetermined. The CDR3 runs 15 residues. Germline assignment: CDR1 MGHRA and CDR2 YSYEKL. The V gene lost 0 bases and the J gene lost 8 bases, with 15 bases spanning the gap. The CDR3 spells CASSQDRNTLGTQYF. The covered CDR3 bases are TGCGCCAGCAGCCAAGATCGGAACACGCTAGGTACG.

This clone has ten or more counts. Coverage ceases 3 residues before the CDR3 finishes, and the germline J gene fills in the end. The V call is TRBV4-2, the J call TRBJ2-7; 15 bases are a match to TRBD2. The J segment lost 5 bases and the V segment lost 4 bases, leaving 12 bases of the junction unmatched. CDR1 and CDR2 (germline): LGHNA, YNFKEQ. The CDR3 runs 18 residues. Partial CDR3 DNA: TGTGCCAGCAGCCCCCCGGGACTAGCGGGAGGAGTTTGGAACGAG. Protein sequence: CASSPPGLAGGVWNE. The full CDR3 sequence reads CASSPPGLAGGVWNEQYF.

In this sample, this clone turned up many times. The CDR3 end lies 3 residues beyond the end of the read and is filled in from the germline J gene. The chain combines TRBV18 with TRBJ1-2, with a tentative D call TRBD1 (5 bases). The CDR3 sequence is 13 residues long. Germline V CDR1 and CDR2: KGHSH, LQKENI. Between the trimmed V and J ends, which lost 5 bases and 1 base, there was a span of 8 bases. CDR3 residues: CASSTRDNYGYTF. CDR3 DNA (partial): TGTGCCAGCTCAACCAGGGATAACTATGGC.

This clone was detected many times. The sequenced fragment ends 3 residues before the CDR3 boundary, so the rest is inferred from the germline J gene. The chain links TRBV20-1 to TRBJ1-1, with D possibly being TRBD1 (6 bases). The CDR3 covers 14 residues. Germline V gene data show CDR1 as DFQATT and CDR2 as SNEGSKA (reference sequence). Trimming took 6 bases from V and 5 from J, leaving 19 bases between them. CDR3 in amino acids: CSASRRGSRTEAFF. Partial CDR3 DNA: TGCAGTGCCTCAAGGAGGGGGTCGCGGACTGAA.

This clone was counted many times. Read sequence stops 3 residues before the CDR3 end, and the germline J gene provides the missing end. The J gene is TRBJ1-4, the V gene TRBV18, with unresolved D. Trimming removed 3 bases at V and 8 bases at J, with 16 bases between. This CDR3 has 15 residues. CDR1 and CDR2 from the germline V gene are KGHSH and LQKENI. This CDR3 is CASSPRAVQEEKLFF. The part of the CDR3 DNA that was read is TGTGCCAGCTCACCGCGGGCAGTACAAGAGGAAAAA.

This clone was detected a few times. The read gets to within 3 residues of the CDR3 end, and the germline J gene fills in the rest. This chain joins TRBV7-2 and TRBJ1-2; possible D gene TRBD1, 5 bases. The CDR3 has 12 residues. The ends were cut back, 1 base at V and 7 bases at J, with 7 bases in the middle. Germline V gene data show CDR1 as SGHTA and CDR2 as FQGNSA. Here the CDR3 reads CASSLDGAGYTF. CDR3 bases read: TGTGCCAGCAGCTTAGATGGGGCTGGC.

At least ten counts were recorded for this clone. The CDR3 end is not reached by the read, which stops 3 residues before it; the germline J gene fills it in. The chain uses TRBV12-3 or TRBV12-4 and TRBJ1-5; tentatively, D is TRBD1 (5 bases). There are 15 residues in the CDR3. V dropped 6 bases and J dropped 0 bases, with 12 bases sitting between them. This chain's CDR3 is CASRTGDLSNQPQHF. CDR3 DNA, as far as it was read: TGTGCCAGCAGAACAGGAGACCTTAGCAATCAGCCC.

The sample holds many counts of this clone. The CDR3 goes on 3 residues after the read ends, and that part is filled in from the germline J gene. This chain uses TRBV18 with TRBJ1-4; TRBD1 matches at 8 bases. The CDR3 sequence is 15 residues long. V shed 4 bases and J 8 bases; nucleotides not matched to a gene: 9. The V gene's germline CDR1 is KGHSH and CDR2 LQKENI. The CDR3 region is CASSQGQGPGEKLFF. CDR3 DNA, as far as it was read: TGTGCCAGCTCACAAGGACAGGGTCCGGGGGAAAAA. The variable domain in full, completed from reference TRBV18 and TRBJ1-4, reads NAGVMQNPRHLVRRRGQEARLRCSPMKGHSHVYWYRQLPEEGLKFMVYLQKENIIDESGMPKERFSAEFPKEGPSILRIQQVVRGDSAAYFCASSQGQGPGEKLFFGSGTQLSVL.

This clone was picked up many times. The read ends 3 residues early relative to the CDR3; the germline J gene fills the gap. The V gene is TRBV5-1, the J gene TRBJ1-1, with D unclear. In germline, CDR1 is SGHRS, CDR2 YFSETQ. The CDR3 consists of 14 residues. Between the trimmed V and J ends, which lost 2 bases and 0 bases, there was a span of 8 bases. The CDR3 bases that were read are TGCGCCAGCAGCTTAGACGACATGAACACTGAA. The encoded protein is CASSLDDMNTE. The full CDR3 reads CASSLDDMNTEAFF.

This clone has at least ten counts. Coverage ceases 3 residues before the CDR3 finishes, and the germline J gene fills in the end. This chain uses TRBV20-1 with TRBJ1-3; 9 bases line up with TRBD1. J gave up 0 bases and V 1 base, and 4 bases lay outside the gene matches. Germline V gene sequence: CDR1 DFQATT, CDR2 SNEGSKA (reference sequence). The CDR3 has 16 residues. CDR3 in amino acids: CSARAGTGSSGNTIYF. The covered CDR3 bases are TGCAGTGCTAGAGCCGGGACAGGGAGCTCTGGAAACACC.

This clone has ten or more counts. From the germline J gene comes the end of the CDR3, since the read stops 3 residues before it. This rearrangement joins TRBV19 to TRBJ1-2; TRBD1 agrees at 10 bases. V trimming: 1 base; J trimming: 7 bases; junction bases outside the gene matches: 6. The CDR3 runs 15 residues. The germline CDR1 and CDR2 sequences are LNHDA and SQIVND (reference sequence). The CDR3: CASSIALTGGTGYTF. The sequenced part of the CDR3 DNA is TGTGCCAGTAGTATAGCCTTGACAGGGGGCACTGGC.

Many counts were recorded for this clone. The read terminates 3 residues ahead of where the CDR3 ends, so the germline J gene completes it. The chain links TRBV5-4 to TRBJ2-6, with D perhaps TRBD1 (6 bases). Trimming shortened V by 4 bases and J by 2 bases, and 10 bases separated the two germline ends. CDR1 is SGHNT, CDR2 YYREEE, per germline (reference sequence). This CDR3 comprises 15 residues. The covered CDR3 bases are TGTGCCAGCAGCGGGACACCTGCTGGGGCCAACGTC. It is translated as CASSGTPAGANV. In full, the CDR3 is CASSGTPAGANVLTF.

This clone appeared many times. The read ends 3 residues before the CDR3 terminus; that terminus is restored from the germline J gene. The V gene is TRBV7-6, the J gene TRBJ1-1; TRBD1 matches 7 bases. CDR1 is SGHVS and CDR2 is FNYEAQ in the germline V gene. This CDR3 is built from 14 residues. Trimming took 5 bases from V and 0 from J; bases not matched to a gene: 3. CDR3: CASSAQGVNTEAFF. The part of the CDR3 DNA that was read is TGTGCCAGCAGCGCGCAGGGGGTGAACACTGAA.